This T cell receptor (beta chain) is drawn from a study of T-cell reconstitution after alpha-beta-depleted transplantation in children. This CDR3 is built from 12 residues. V dropped 10 bases and J dropped 11; count of bases not matched to a gene: 12. CDR1 and CDR2 (germline): MDHEN, SYDVKM. Unique molecular identifiers tagged the TCRbeta library. TCRdb called the PCR reads again in MiXCR, with one record for every CDR3 protein. The sample has some 400,000 distinct CDR3 sequences; just over 20% are singletons. This clonotype was counted between two and nine times. The chain has TRBV28 and TRBJ1-1, with 8 bases identical to TRBD1. Specimen: PBMCs from the stem cell graft donor, collected from the stem cell graft. The TCR was taken from a human donor who donated a stem cell graft to a child with acute myeloid leukemia. The CDR3 region is CATIDRGIRAFF. CDR3 in DNA: TGTGCCACTATAGACAGGGGTATTCGGGCTTTCTTT.